This entry concerns a single TCR beta chain. Its antigen is currently unknown. Genomic DNA per cell subset filled all wells of several immunoSEQ plates. Only in-frame clones appear in the TCRdb table, and some are missing; sequencing was by immunoSEQ multiplex PCR. Altogether some 2,500,000 clones are present, approximately 93% being singletons, with the ten largest covering around 0.4%. This entry is derived from a study of shared clonotypes between healthy human individuals. Overall study findings and caveats: Among donors, sharing of clonotypes was expected to be affected by sequencing depth.

V lost 5 bases, J lost 1 base, and 11 bases lay in between. Per germline, CDR1 LNHDA and CDR2 SQIVND (reference sequence). The CDR3 length is 14 residues. This receptor was taken from a man younger than 35 in good health. Some clones in this sample may be carry-over from other donors' samples. This rearrangement joins TRBV19 to TRBJ1-1, with a possible D match to TRBD1 (5 bases). The sequenced sample was naive CD4+ T cells from PBMCs. Subset described: CD45RA+ positively selected. In DNA, the CDR3 is TGTGCCAGTAGTTTTCAGGGTAGGAACACTGAAGCTTTCTTT. Protein sequence: CASSFQGRNTEAFF.